The T cell receptor (beta chain) under discussion was sequenced for a study of cytomegalovirus exposure and HLA in healthy donors. Study information: The roughly 120 validation repertoires, a later analysis reported, used the same platform as the 550 to 700 repertoires from the first cohort.

Produced via immunoSEQ multiplex PCR; TCRdb's table is partial and in-frame only. The data show some 250,000 clones, roughly 89% seen once. General observations from the study: The majority of TCR sequences were rare, yet some public TCRs appeared in many donors.

The CDR3 length is 14 residues. Germline V gives CDR1 MNHEY, CDR2 SVGAGI. The V and J ends lost 0 bases and 5 bases respectively, with 10 bases between them. As regards this clone: Antigen specificity is unknown.

V gene TRBV6-5 combines with J gene TRBJ1-2; D call uncertain. The sample consisted of PBMCs. This clonotype was sampled from a woman between 18 and 30 years old in good health and CMV-seronegative. DNA for the CDR3: TGTGCCAGCAGTTACTCTGAGGGCGTATATGGCTACACCTTC. It is translated as CASSYSEGVYGYTF.